The clone carrying this T cell receptor (beta chain) has ten or more counts. The CDR3 sequence is 14 residues long. Germline V gives CDR1 ENHRY, CDR2 SYGVKD. The V end was cut by 3 bases, the J end by 4 bases, with 13 bases between. The source of the sample is a study of blood T cells in healthy people across ages. Primed by a sample-barcoded 5' primer and a J-beta primer mix, a second PCR proceeded for 7 to 11 cycles. In TCRdb, the 5' RACE reads were re-called with MiXCR into one record per CDR3 protein. The sample lists around 650,000 distinct CDR3 sequences; roughly 43% were seen once. V gene TRBV10-3 combines with J gene TRBJ2-7; either TRBD1 or TRBD2 may fit D (5 bases each). The sample was blood. This TCR was sampled from an elderly man in good health. The CDR3 spells CAISDGTVEYEQYF. The DNA for the CDR3 is TGTGCCATCAGTGACGGGACGGTTGAATACGAGCAGTACTTC.